This record looks at one T cell receptor beta chain sequence and its context. This sample is part of a study of blood T cell repertoires in COVID-19. Study context: Specimens from acute and convalescent COVID-19 originated in the United States, Italy and Spain. Sources were T cells, B-cell-depleted T cells, or PBMCs; the material itself was cDNA or gDNA.

The CDR3 totals 16 residues. Germline values: CDR1 SGHNT, CDR2 YYREEE (reference sequence). V lost 4 bases and J 4 bases, leaving 21 bases between the germline ends. Clones were read by immunoSEQ multiplex PCR, and TCRdb kept only the in-frame ones, dropping some. The table records under 200,000 clones, approximately 83% of them present only once. Sequenced sample: peripheral blood. The TCR originated in a woman of 80 years or more with active or convalescent COVID-19. The chain combines TRBV5-4 with TRBJ2-7; tentative D call: TRBD1 (8 bases). The CDR3 is CASSIEAGQEQYEQYF. For the CDR3, the DNA is TGTGCCAGCAGCATAGAAGCGGGACAGGAGCAGTACGAGCAGTACTTC.